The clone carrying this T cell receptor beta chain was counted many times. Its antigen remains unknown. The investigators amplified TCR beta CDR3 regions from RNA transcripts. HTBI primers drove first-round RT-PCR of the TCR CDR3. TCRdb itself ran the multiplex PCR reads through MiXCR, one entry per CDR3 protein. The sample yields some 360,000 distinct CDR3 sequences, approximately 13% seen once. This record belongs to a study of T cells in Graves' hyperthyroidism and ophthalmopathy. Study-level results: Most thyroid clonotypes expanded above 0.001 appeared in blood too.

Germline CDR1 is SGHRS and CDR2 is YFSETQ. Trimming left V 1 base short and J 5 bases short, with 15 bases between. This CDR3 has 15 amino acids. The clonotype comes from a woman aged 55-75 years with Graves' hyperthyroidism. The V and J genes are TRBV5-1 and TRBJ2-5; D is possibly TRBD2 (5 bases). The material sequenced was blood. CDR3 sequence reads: CASSLSASLIETQYF. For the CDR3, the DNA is TGCGCCAGCAGCTTGAGTGCTAGCCTGATCGAGACCCAGTACTTC.